These 5 T cell receptor beta chains were all obtained from the same sample, sequenced in a study of T cell repertoires in cytomegalovirus infection. TCRdb analysed the reads with MiXCR anew, one entry per CDR3 protein. The sample shows approximately 910,000 distinct CDR3 sequences, about a third of them seen only once. Their antigens remain unidentified. Sequencing was performed on cultured CD8+ T cells from PBMCs, taken from culture after CMV antigen stimulation. The receptors shown here come from a human donor in good health (CMV status not recorded). Some clones in this sample may be carry-over from other donors' samples.

This clonotype was found a few times. V is TRBV9 and J is TRBJ1-4, with 9 bases lining up with TRBD1. The CDR3 contains 15 residues. The V and J ends lost 2 bases and 6 bases, in that order; junction bases with no gene match: 5. Germline-derived CDR1 and CDR2 are SGDLS and YYNGEE. This CDR3 reads CASSVEGQGDEKLFF. For the CDR3, the DNA is TGTGCCAGCAGCGTTGAGGGACAGGGAGATGAAAAACTGTTTTTT.

This clonotype was counted many times. The chain has TRBV5-1 and TRBJ2-2; possibly TRBD2 for D (5 bases). Germline V lookup: CDR1 SGHRS, CDR2 YFSETQ. Trimming took off 2 bases at V and 0 bases at J, with 11 bases between the two ends. The CDR3 spans 16 residues. The DNA of the CDR3 is TGCGCCAGCAGCTTTGGAGCGGATTCGAACACCGGGGAGCTGTTTTTT. Its translation: CASSFGADSNTGELFF.

This clonotype was picked up a small number of times. The CDR3 bases are TGTGCCACAGGGACATCTATAGCCTCCTATGGCTACACCTTC. Protein: CATGTSIASYGYTF. J is TRBJ1-2 and V is TRBV28; TRBD1 is a possible D gene (6 bases). Germline CDR1 and CDR2: MDHEN and SYDVKM. V lost 10 bases, J lost 4 bases, and 19 bases lay in between. The CDR3 sequence is 14 residues long.

V usage is TRBV10-3 and J usage is TRBJ2-1, with D hard to call. Germline loops: CDR1 ENHRY, CDR2 SYGVKD. The V gene lost 2 bases and the J gene lost 0 bases, with 5 bases spanning the gap. This CDR3 comprises 14 residues. CDR3 DNA sequence: TGTGCCATCAGTGAGGAAGACTCCTACAATGAGCAGTTCTTC. Residues: CAISEEDSYNEQFF.

This clonotype was seen more than once but under ten times. The chain combines TRBV5-4 with TRBJ1-3; TRBD1 might be the D (5 bases). The CDR3 loop spans 17 amino acids. V dropped 4 bases and J dropped 2 bases, with 19 bases sitting between them. The germline CDR1 and CDR2 sequences are SGHNT and YYREEE (reference sequence). The CDR3 protein is CASSPGTSRFAGNTIYF. The CDR3 coding sequence is TGTGCCAGCAGCCCAGGGACTTCTAGATTTGCTGGAAACACCATATATTTT. The complete variable domain, with remaining parts taken from reference TRBV5-4 and TRBJ1-3, reads ETGVTQSPTHLIKTRGQQVTLRCSSQSGHNTVSWYQQALGQGPQFIFQYYREEENGRGNFPPRFSGLQFPNYSSELNVNALELDDSALYLCASSPGTSRFAGNTIYFGEGSWLTVV.